Listed here are 10 T cell receptor beta chains from one sample, sequenced in a study of shared clonotypes between healthy human individuals. Profiled with immunoSEQ multiplex PCR; TCRdb holds only in-frame clones, not every one. The sample has about 2.4 million clones, approximately 93% seen once. The specimen was naive CD4+ T cells from PBMCs. The subset here: CD45RA+ positively selected. The origin of the receptors is a man younger than 35 in good health. Some clones in this sample may be carry-over from other donors' samples.

This chain connects TRBV18 to TRBJ1-1; 9 bases fit TRBD1. The CDR3 spans 14 residues. Germline V gene data show CDR1 as KGHSH and CDR2 as LQKENI. The trim removed 5 bases at V and 3 bases at J, leaving 4 bases unmatched. The CDR3 is CASSANRGHTEAFF. The DNA of the CDR3 is TGTGCCAGCTCAGCCAACAGGGGGCACACTGAAGCTTTCTTT.

The CDR3 DNA reads TGTGCCAGCAGTGAACGGCGGGGGCTACGCACAGATACGCAGTATTTT. Residues: CASSERRGLRTDTQYF. The V call is TRBV2, the J call TRBJ2-3, with TRBD2 as a possible D gene (7 bases). The CDR3 sequence is 16 residues long. V was pared by 2 bases and J by 1 base, with 13 bases between. Germline CDR1 reads SNHLY; CDR2 reads FYNNEI.

The rearrangement uses TRBV7-2 and TRBJ2-2; no clear D. V lost 5 bases and J lost 5, with 15 bases in between. The length of the CDR3 is 15 residues. Germline lookup yields CDR1 SGHTA and CDR2 FQGNSA. The DNA of the CDR3 is TGTGCCAGCAGCCCCGCGAGAGGTTTTACCGGGGAGCTGTTTTTT. Translation: CASSPARGFTGELFF.

V is TRBV20-1 and J is TRBJ2-2; perhaps TRBD1 as D (6 bases). Germline CDR1 is DFQATT and CDR2 is SNEGSKA (reference sequence). V gave up 6 bases and J gave up 7 bases, with 9 bases separating them. CDR3 length: 11 residues. The CDR3 sequence: CSATGLGELFF. CDR3 DNA sequence: TGCAGTGCAACAGGGCTCGGGGAGCTGTTTTTT.

The chain's CDR3 is CASSEVGRGSGRAEADEQYF. CDR3 nucleotide sequence: TGTGCCAGCAGTGAAGTCGGTCGAGGTAGCGGGAGGGCCGAGGCCGACGAGCAGTACTTC. This rearrangement joins TRBV6-1 to TRBJ2-7, with 11 nucleotides matching TRBD2. CDR1 and CDR2 from the germline V gene are MNHNS and SASEGT. V shed 1 base, J shed 5 bases, and the junction held 19 bases outside the gene matches. The CDR3 runs 20 residues.

This clone was observed a single time. Other nucleotide sequences in the sample specify the same CDR3. This sequence joins TRBV2 and TRBJ1-1; D is unclear. The V gene's germline CDR1 is SNHLY and CDR2 FYNNEI. The CDR3 has 13 residues. Trimming took 3 bases from V and 5 from J, leaving 10 bases between them. In DNA form, the CDR3 reads TGTGCCAGCAGTGAGGAGGCCGGGACTGAAGCTTTCTTT. It translates to CASSEEAGTEAFF.

As DNA, the CDR3 is TGTGCCAGCAACCTGTTCATGAGCTCCTACGAGCAGTACTTC. It codes for CASNLFMSSYEQYF. The V call is TRBV2, the J call TRBJ2-7; D is ambiguous. CDR3 size: 14 residues. In germline, CDR1 is SNHLY, CDR2 FYNNEI. The V end was cut by 7 bases, the J end by 0 bases, with 13 bases between. Using reference TRBV2 and TRBJ2-7 for the parts outside the CDR3, the full variable domain is EPEVTQTPSHQVTQMGQEVILRCVPISNHLYFYWYRQILGQKVEFLVSFYNNEISEKSEIFDDQFSVERPDGSNFTLKIRSTKLEDSAMYFCASNLFMSSYEQYFGPGTRLTVT.

This clone was seen a single time. In nucleotides, the CDR3 is TGTGCCAGCAGCTTAGTTCGGGACCACTCCTACGAGCAGTACTTC. This sequence encodes CASSLVRDHSYEQYF. The chain employs TRBV5-5 and TRBJ2-7; D might be TRBD1 or TRBD2, each matching 5 bases. Germline lookup yields CDR1 SGHKS and CDR2 YYEKEE (reference sequence). Trimming took 2 bases from V and 0 from J, leaving 12 bases between them. The CDR3 totals 15 residues. Full variable domain (rest looked up from reference TRBV5-5 and TRBJ2-7): DAGVTQSPTHLIKTRGQQVTLRCSPISGHKSVSWYQQVLGQGPQFIFQYYEKEERGRGNFPDRFSARQFPNYSSELNVNALLLGDSALYLCASSLVRDHSYEQYFGPGTRLTVT.

The chain uses TRBV18 and TRBJ2-5, with D uncertain. CDR1 and CDR2 (germline): KGHSH, LQKENI. V was shortened by 3 bases and J by 2 bases, with 10 bases between the two germline ends. The CDR3 is made up of 14 amino acids. The CDR3 DNA reads TGTGCCAGCTCACCGTCCCTCCAGCAAGAGACCCAGTACTTC. Translated: CASSPSLQQETQYF.

The rearrangement joins TRBV29-1 to TRBJ1-2; 9 bases are a match to TRBD1. With V trimmed by 4 bases and J by 6 bases, 6 bases remained unmatched. The germline V gene encodes CDR1 SQVTM and CDR2 ANQGSEA. The CDR3 sequence is 13 residues long. The CDR3 is CSVGGQGIHGYTF. The DNA for the CDR3 is TGCAGCGTTGGGGGACAGGGTATTCATGGCTACACCTTC.